This T cell receptor beta chain was captured in a study of technical replicates of blood from a few donors. Only in-frame clones appear in the TCRdb table, and some are missing; sequencing was by immunoSEQ multiplex PCR. This table holds about 13,000 clones, 95% found once. This clone is a singleton in its sample. Trimming shortened V by 5 bases and J by 1 base, and 10 bases separated the two germline ends. The V gene's germline CDR1 is SQVTM and CDR2 ANQGSEA. The CDR3 contains 13 residues. The V gene is TRBV29-1, the J gene TRBJ2-3; D is possibly TRBD2 (6 bases). Sequenced: PBMCs. This receptor was taken from a human donor in good health. Here the CDR3 DNA reads TGCAGCGTTCAAAGCGGGCGCACAGATACGCAGTATTTT. This sequence encodes CSVQSGRTDTQYF.